Following are 28 T cell receptor beta chains from one sample sequenced in a study of control samples from healthy donors and cancer patients. Sequenced by immunoSEQ multiplex PCR; TCRdb stores in-frame clones only, minus some. This table holds 60,000 to 75,000 clones, about nine tenths found once. Input material: PBMCs. The receptors shown here come from a man between 60 and 75 years old with colorectal cancer.

The rearrangement links TRBV24-1 to TRBJ2-3, with D possibly TRBD2 on 6 matching bases. This CDR3 has 18 residues. Trimming stripped 3 bases from V and 3 bases from J, with 21 bases between. Germline V gives CDR1 KGHDR, CDR2 SFDVKD. The CDR3 loop reads CATSDTDGGALGTDTQYF. The CDR3 DNA sequence: TGTGCCACCAGTGATACGGACGGAGGGGCGCTAGGGACAGATACGCAGTATTTT.

This rearrangement joins TRBV6-5 to TRBJ2-7; D unresolved. CDR1 and CDR2 (germline): MNHEY, SVGAGI. V was clipped by 6 bases and J by 0 bases, with 15 bases between them. The CDR3 length is 15 residues. Written as DNA, the CDR3 is TGTGCCAGCAGCGCCCTTTTAACGAGCTCCTACGAGCAGTACTTC. Translated, it gives CASSALLTSSYEQYF.

The V gene is TRBV5-1, the J gene TRBJ2-5, with D perhaps matching TRBD2 (6 bases). V lost 0 bases and J 5 bases, leaving 11 bases between the germline ends. This CDR3 comprises 14 residues. Germline V gene data show CDR1 as SGHRS and CDR2 as YFSETQ. The DNA for the CDR3 is TGCGCCAGCAGCTTGGCCGGGGGTTCGGAGACCCAGTACTTC. Its protein is CASSLAGGSETQYF.

The rearrangement uses TRBV7-6 and TRBJ2-7, with a tentative D call TRBD1 (5 bases). Trimming took 0 bases from V and 4 from J, leaving 16 bases between them. The V gene's germline CDR1 is SGHVS and CDR2 FNYEAQ. This CDR3 region has 16 residues. The CDR3 DNA sequence: TGTGCCAGCAGCTTAGCAGGGATCGTAGGGGTTTACGAGCAGTACTTC. As protein: CASSLAGIVGVYEQYF.

The chain recombines TRBV6-1 with TRBJ1-2; D is undetermined. V gave up 1 base and J gave up 1 base, with 7 bases separating them. CDR1 is MNHNS and CDR2 is SASEGT in the germline V gene. This CDR3 spans 14 amino acids. In DNA form, the CDR3 reads TGTGCCAGCAGTGAAGGGCCGATTAACTATGGCTACACCTTC. Translating gives CASSEGPINYGYTF.

The chain links TRBV5-1 to TRBJ1-5; D is possibly TRBD1 (5 bases). The germline gives CDR1 SGHRS, CDR2 YFSETQ. Trimming shortened V by 4 bases and J by 1 base, and 12 bases separated the two germline ends. The CDR3 loop spans 15 amino acids. CDR3 residues: CASSGGEGSNQPQHF. CDR3 bases: TGCGCCAGCAGCGGGGGGGAAGGGAGCAATCAGCCCCAGCATTTT.

This chain connects TRBV7-9 to TRBJ2-7; TRBD1 matches 7 bases. Looked up from germline, CDR1 is SEHNR and CDR2 is FQNEAQ (reference sequence). This CDR3 is built from 16 residues. Germline trimming cut 5 bases from V and 1 base from J; bases unmatched to any gene: 11. CDR3 coding DNA: TGTGCCAGCAGCCGGTTAGGACAGGTGCAATCCTACGAGCAGTACTTC. It codes for CASSRLGQVQSYEQYF.

The V and J genes are TRBV4-3 and TRBJ1-1; TRBD1 might be the D (5 bases). CDR1 and CDR2 (germline): LGHNA, YSLEER. Trimming took off 3 bases at V and 0 bases at J, with 11 bases between the two ends. The CDR3 runs 15 residues. CDR3 residues: CASSQQDTLNTEAFF. CDR3 bases: TGCGCCAGCAGCCAGCAGGACACACTGAACACTGAAGCTTTCTTT.

The chain recombines TRBV13 with TRBJ2-5; D is unclear. Germline V gives CDR1 PRHDT, CDR2 FYEKMQ (reference sequence). The CDR3 extends over 11 amino acids. V lost 2 bases and J lost 2, with 0 bases in between. As DNA, the CDR3 is TGTGCCAGCAGCTTACAAGAGACCCAGTACTTC. Its protein is CASSLQETQYF.

CDR3 sequence: CASSMGRATEAFF. In DNA, the CDR3 is TGTGCCAGTAGTATGGGCAGGGCCACTGAAGCTTTCTTT. The genes are TRBV19 and TRBJ1-1; perhaps TRBD1 as D (5 bases). V was clipped by 3 bases and J by 4 bases, with 9 bases between them. Germline loops: CDR1 LNHDA, CDR2 SQIVND (reference sequence). The CDR3 sequence is 13 residues long.

CDR3 protein: CASSYGRGPGRGQPQHF. The CDR3 DNA sequence: TGTGCCAGCAGTTACGGCAGGGGGCCAGGGAGGGGGCAGCCCCAGCATTTT. The chain is built from TRBV6-2 or TRBV6-3 and TRBJ1-5, with TRBD1 identical over 8 bases. There are 17 residues in the CDR3. V gave up 2 bases and J gave up 7 bases; unmatched junction bases: 13. Looked up from germline, CDR1 is MNHEY and CDR2 is SVGEGT.

V is TRBV5-4 and J is TRBJ2-7; a weak D match, TRBD2 (5 bases). V was shortened by 0 bases and J by 6 bases, with 16 bases between the two germline ends. Per the germline V gene, CDR1 is SGHNT and CDR2 is YYREEE (reference sequence). The CDR3 loop spans 15 amino acids. The CDR3 reads CASSLAGSLALEQYF. As DNA, the CDR3 is TGTGCCAGCAGCTTGGCCGGGTCATTAGCGCTCGAGCAGTACTTC.

The chain has TRBV7-9 and TRBJ1-2, with TRBD1 matching over 7 bases. Germline-derived CDR1 and CDR2 are SEHNR and FQNEAQ (reference sequence). V shed 5 bases, J shed 5 bases, and the junction held 5 bases outside the gene matches. The CDR3 is 13 amino acids. The CDR3 sequence: CASSAQQGYGYTF. CDR3 nucleotides: TGTGCCAGCAGCGCGCAACAGGGGTATGGCTACACCTTC.

The chain uses TRBV29-1 and TRBJ1-2, with 7 bases that match TRBD1. Germline V CDR1 and CDR2: SQVTM, ANQGSEA. V was pared by 4 bases and J by 8 bases, with 10 bases of the junction left unmatched. This CDR3 region has 13 residues. As DNA, the CDR3 is TGCAGCGTTGTCCTGACAGGGCGAGTAGGCTACACCTTC. This translates into CSVVLTGRVGYTF. Based on the CDR3 plus reference TRBV29-1 and TRBJ1-2, the full variable domain is SAVISQKPSRDICQRGTSLTIQCQVDSQVTMMFWYRQQPGQSLTLIATANQGSEATYESGFVIDKFPISRPNLTFSTLTVSNMSPEDSSIYLCSVVLTGRVGYTFGSGTRLTVV.

V gene TRBV18 combines with J gene TRBJ2-2; D possibly corresponds to TRBD1 (6 bases). Germline V gene sequence: CDR1 KGHSH, CDR2 LQKENI. V gave up 3 bases and J gave up 4 bases, with 9 bases separating them. This CDR3 is 14 amino acids long. The CDR3 here is CASSPQGSTGELFF. The CDR3 DNA reads as TGTGCCAGCTCACCTCAGGGGAGCACCGGGGAGCTGTTTTTT.

This clone came up once. The CDR3: CASSRPGNEQFF. CDR3 nucleotide sequence: TGCGCCAGCAGCCGCCCAGGGAATGAGCAGTTCTTC. The chain couples TRBV5-1 to TRBJ2-1; possibly TRBD1 for D (5 bases). V gave up 4 bases and J gave up 7 bases, with 9 bases separating them. Germline lookup yields CDR1 SGHRS and CDR2 YFSETQ. The CDR3 extends over 12 amino acids.

J is TRBJ1-4 and V is TRBV2; a weak D match, TRBD1 (6 bases). Germline assignment: CDR1 SNHLY and CDR2 FYNNEI. Trimming removed 8 bases from V and 1 base from J, with 17 bases in between. The CDR3 is made up of 16 amino acids. The CDR3 sequence is CASLQWEDRTNEKLFF. The DNA for the CDR3 is TGTGCCAGCCTTCAGTGGGAGGACAGAACTAATGAAAAACTGTTTTTT.

The chain combines TRBV19 with TRBJ1-1; no clear D gene. In germline, CDR1 is LNHDA, CDR2 SQIVND (reference sequence). This CDR3 contains 14 residues. V was pared by 4 bases and J by 13 bases, with 22 bases between. The DNA of the CDR3 is TGTGCCAGTAGTACGCCATCCCCACGACAAGCCCGTTTCTTT. Translated, it gives CASSTPSPRQARFF.

This clone was recorded a few times. CDR3: CASPRSGGAADTQYF. CDR3 in DNA: TGCGCCAGCCCACGGTCGGGGGGGGCAGCAGATACGCAGTATTTT. The chain is built from TRBV5-1 and TRBJ2-3, with 8 bases fitting TRBD2. V gave up 7 bases and J gave up 4 bases; unmatched junction bases: 11. This CDR3 has 15 amino acids. Germline V gene data show CDR1 as SGHRS and CDR2 as YFSETQ.

V usage is TRBV5-4 and J usage is TRBJ1-1; D is undetermined. CDR1 SGHNT and CDR2 YYREEE come from the germline V gene (reference sequence). The CDR3 has 14 amino acids. Trimming left V 0 bases short and J 3 bases short, with 9 bases between. The CDR3 spells CASSLVFSDTEAFF. CDR3 bases: TGTGCCAGCAGCTTGGTCTTCAGCGACACTGAAGCTTTCTTT.

This chain links TRBV7-3 with TRBJ2-1; no clear D. There are 13 residues in the CDR3. Germline loops: CDR1 SGHTA, CDR2 FQGTGA. The V and J ends lost 2 bases and 8 bases respectively, with 10 bases between them. The CDR3 protein is CASSLDRRDEQFF. The DNA of the CDR3 is TGTGCCAGCAGCTTAGACCGCCGGGATGAGCAGTTCTTC.

The rearrangement joins TRBV7-2 to TRBJ2-6; TRBD1 is a possible D gene (5 bases). Trimming took off 4 bases at V and 2 bases at J, with 12 bases between the two ends. CDR1 is SGHTA, CDR2 FQGNSA, per germline. The CDR3 length is 16 residues. This CDR3 reads CASSSPTATGANVLTF. The CDR3 DNA reads as TGTGCCAGCAGCTCCCCGACAGCTACTGGGGCCAACGTCCTGACTTTC.

This sequence joins TRBV2 and TRBJ2-5; D is perhaps TRBD1 (5 bases). V was clipped by 4 bases and J by 0 bases, with 12 bases between them. Germline values: CDR1 SNHLY, CDR2 FYNNEI. This CDR3 has 15 residues. As DNA, the CDR3 is TGTGCCAGCAGTGTACCAGACAGACACCAAGAGACCCAGTACTTC. This encodes CASSVPDRHQETQYF.

The chain combines TRBV9 with TRBJ2-1; the match to TRBD2 covers 14 bases. This CDR3 is built from 17 residues. Germline V gives CDR1 SGDLS, CDR2 YYNGEE. The V and J ends lost 3 bases and 3 bases, in that order; junction bases with no gene match: 5. The CDR3 coding sequence is TGTGCCAGCAGCGCCGGGACTAGCGGGGGAAGCTACAATGAGCAGTTCTTC. This gives the protein CASSAGTSGGSYNEQFF.

V usage is TRBV3-1 (or the pseudogene TRBV3-2) and J usage is TRBJ2-7; 13 bases are shared with TRBD2. Looked up from germline, CDR1 is LGHDT and CDR2 is YNNKEL (reference sequence). The CDR3 has 17 residues. V lost 2 bases, J lost 6 bases, and 10 bases stayed unmatched. The CDR3 protein is CASSQIGVTSGGPEQYF. DNA of the CDR3: TGTGCCAGCAGCCAAATTGGGGTGACTAGCGGGGGGCCCGAGCAGTACTTC.

This chain joins TRBV5-1 and TRBJ2-7; 9 bases line up with TRBD2. The V gene end was trimmed by 0 bases and the J gene end by 5 bases; junction bases not matched to a gene: 3. The germline V gene has CDR1 SGHRS and CDR2 YFSETQ. The CDR3 is 14 residues long. As DNA, the CDR3 is TGCGCCAGCAGCTTGGAACTAGCGGGCGACGAGCAGTACTTC. Residues: CASSLELAGDEQYF.

The CDR3 loop reads CASGQSQETQYF. CDR3 DNA: TGTGCCAGCGGACAGAGCCAAGAGACCCAGTACTTC. The chain links TRBV19 to TRBJ2-5; D possibly corresponds to TRBD1 (6 bases). Germline-derived CDR1 and CDR2 are LNHDA and SQIVND (reference sequence). The CDR3 consists of 12 residues. V lost 9 bases, J lost 1 base, and 9 bases lay in between.

The chain is built from TRBV11-3 and TRBJ1-4; 11 bases are a match to TRBD1. The CDR3 runs to 19 residues. Germline loops: CDR1 SGHNT, CDR2 YENEEA. Unmatched junction bases numbered 12, after V lost 5 bases and J lost 1 base. The CDR3 loop reads CASSPWTGGIKVTNEKLFF. In nucleotides, the CDR3 is TGTGCCAGCAGCCCCTGGACAGGGGGCATTAAGGTAACTAATGAAAAACTGTTTTTT. The full variable domain, in which reference TRBV11-3 and TRBJ1-4 provide the parts outside the CDR3, is EAGVVQSPRYKIIEKKQPVAFWCNPISGHNTLYWYLQNLGQGPELLIRYENEEAVDDSQLPKDRFSAERLKGVDSTLKIQPAELGDSAVYLCASSPWTGGIKVTNEKLFFGSGTQLSVL.